Sequencing of this T cell receptor beta chain was carried out in a study of TIL therapy for anti-PD-1-resistant metastatic lung cancer. This was the immunoSEQ v3 assay. Using immunoSEQ multiplex PCR, the repertoire was profiled, and TCRdb retains in-frame clones only, with some absent. The sample includes tens of thousands of clones, approximately 83% seen only once; the top ten take 5%. Time point of the sample: pre-treatment sample, taken before nivolumab and TIL therapy. The junction had 10 bases not matched to a gene; V was cut back by 6 bases and J by 3 bases. The germline gives CDR1 SGHAT, CDR2 FQNNGV. This CDR3 is built from 15 residues.

The clonotype originates from a person between 25 and 79 years old with non-small cell lung cancer. The sequencing used blood, collected at baseline. The chain couples TRBV11-2 to TRBJ2-7; 8 nucleotides align to TRBD2. The CDR3 DNA is TGTGCCAGCAGTTTGTACCCGACTAGCGTCTACGAGCAGTACTTC. Encoded protein: CASSLYPTSVYEQYF.